One TCR beta chain is described in this entry. In the authors' workflow: Amplification from reference gene primers served as the basis for estimated nucleated cell counts. Sequencing was performed with immunoSEQ multiplex PCR; in TCRdb, only in-frame clones are kept and a portion is missing. The D gene and trimming were derived from the DNA, and the V and J assignments and clone size from that table. The data show about 90,000 clones, with roughly 88% seen just once and roughly 0.51% held by the top ten. This sample is drawn from a study of blood T cell repertoires in COVID-19. Study context: Some COVID-19 samples were acute and others convalescent; all came from the United States, Italy and Spain. In each case, the material was cDNA or gDNA derived from T cells, B-cell-depleted T cells, or PBMCs.

This sequence was found in a man in his sixties with acute or convalescent COVID-19. The sequencing input was peripheral blood.

CDR3 nucleotide sequence: TGTGCCAGCAGTACGAGGGATTCACCCCTCCACTTT. This translates into CASSTRDSPLHF. This chain joins TRBV6-1 and TRBJ1-6; D call uncertain. Per the germline V gene, CDR1 is MNHNS and CDR2 is SASEGT. V was trimmed by 5 bases and J by 8 bases, leaving 7 bases between them. The CDR3 spans 12 residues.